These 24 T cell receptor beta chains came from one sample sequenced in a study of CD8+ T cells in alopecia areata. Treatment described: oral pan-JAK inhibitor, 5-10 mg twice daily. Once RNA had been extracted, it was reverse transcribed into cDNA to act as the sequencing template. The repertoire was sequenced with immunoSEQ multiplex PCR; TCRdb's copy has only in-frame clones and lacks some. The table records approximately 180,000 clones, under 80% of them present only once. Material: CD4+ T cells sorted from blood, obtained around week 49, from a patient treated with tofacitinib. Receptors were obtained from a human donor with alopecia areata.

In DNA form, the CDR3 reads TGTGCCAGCAGTCCGGACAGAGTGACTTACGAGCAGTACTTC. It yields the protein CASSPDRVTYEQYF. The gene calls are TRBV25-1 and TRBJ2-7, with a possible D match to TRBD1 (6 bases). V was trimmed by 5 bases and J by 4 bases, leaving 15 bases between them. The CDR3 totals 14 residues. Germline V gives CDR1 MGHDK, CDR2 SYGVNS.

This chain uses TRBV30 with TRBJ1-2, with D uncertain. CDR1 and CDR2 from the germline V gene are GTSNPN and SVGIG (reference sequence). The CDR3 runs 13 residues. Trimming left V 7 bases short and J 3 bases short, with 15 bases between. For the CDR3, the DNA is TGTGCCTACACAGCGGGTAATGACTATGGCTACACCTTC. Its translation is CAYTAGNDYGYTF.

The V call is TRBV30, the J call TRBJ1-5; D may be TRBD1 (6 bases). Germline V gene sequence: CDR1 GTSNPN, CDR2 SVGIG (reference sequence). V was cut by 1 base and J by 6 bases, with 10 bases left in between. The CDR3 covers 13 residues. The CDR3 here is CAWSASRGQPQHF. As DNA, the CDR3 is TGTGCCTGGAGTGCCTCCAGGGGTCAGCCCCAGCATTTT.

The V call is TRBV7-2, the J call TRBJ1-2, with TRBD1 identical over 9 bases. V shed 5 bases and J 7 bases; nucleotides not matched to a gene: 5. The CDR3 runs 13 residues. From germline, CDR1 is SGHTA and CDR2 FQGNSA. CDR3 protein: CASSTQGAGGYTF. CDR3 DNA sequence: TGTGCCAGCAGCACACAGGGGGCCGGTGGCTACACCTTC.

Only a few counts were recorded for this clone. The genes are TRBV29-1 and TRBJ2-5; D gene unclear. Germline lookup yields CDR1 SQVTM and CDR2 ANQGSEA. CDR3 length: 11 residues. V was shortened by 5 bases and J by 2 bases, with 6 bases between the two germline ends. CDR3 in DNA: TGCAGCGTTATGGAGCAAGAGACCCAGTACTTC. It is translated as CSVMEQETQYF.

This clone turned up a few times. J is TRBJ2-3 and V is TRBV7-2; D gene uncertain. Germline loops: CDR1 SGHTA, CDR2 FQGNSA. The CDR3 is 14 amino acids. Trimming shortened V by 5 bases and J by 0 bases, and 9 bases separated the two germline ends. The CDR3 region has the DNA TGTGCCAGCAGCGACTTCTCTAGCACAGATACGCAGTATTTT. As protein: CASSDFSSTDTQYF.

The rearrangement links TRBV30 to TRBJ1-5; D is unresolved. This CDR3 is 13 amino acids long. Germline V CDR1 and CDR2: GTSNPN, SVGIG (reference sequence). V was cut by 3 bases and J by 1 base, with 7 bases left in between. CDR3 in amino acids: CAWREGSNQPQHF. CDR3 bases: TGTGCCTGGAGAGAGGGAAGCAATCAGCCCCAGCATTTT.

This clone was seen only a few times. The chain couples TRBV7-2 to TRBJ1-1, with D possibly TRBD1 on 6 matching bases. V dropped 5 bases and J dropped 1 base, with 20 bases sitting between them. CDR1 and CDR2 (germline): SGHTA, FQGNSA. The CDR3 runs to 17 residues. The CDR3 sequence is CASSPRQVTSRNTEAFF. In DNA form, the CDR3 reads TGTGCCAGCAGCCCTCGACAGGTTACGTCGCGGAACACTGAAGCTTTCTTT. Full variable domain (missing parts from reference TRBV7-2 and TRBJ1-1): GAGVSQSPSNKVTEKGKDVELRCDPISGHTALYWYRQSLGQGLEFLIYFQGNSAPDKSGLPSDRFSAERTGGSVSTLTIQRTQQEDSAVYLCASSPRQVTSRNTEAFFGQGTRLTVV.

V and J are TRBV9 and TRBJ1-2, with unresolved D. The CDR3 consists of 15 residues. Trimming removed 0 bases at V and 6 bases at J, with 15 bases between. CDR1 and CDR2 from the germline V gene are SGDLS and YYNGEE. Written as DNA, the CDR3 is TGTGCCAGCAGCGTAGTCGTAGGGAGCGTCGATGGCTACACCTTC. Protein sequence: CASSVVVGSVDGYTF.

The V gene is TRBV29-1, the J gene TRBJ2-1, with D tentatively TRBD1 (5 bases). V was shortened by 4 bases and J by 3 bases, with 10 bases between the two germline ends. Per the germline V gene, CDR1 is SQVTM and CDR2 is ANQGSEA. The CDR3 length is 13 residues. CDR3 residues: CSVGAGIYNEQFF. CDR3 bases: TGCAGCGTTGGAGCAGGGATCTACAATGAGCAGTTCTTC.

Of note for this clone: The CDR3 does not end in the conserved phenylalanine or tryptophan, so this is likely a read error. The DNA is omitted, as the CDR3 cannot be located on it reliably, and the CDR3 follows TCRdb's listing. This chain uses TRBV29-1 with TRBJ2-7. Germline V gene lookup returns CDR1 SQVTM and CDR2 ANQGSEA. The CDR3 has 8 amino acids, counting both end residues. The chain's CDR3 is CSNSHRAY.

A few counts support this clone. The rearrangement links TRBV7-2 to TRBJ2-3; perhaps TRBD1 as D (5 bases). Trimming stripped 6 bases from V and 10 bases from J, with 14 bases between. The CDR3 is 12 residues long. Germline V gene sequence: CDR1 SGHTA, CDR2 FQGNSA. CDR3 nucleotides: TGTGCCAGCAGTCCACCCCTAGGGGCGCAGTATTTT. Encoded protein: CASSPPLGAQYF.

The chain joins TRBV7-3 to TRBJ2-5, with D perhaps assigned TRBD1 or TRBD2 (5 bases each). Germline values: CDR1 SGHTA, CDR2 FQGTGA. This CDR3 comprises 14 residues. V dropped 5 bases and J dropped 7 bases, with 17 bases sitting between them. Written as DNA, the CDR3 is TGTGCCAGCAGCCCCGGGACCACCCCAGGGACCCAGTACTTC. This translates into CASSPGTTPGTQYF.

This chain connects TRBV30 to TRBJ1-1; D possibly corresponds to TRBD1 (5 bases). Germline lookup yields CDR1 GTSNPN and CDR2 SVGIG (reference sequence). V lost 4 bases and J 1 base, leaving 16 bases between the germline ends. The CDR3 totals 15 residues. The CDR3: CAWMGGGRQNTEAFF. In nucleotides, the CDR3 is TGTGCCTGGATGGGGGGAGGGAGGCAGAACACTGAAGCTTTCTTT.

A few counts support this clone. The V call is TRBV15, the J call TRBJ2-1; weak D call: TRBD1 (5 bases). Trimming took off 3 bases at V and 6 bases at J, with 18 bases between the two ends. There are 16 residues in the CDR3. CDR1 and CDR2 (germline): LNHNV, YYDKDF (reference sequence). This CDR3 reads CATSRASGSLGNEQFF. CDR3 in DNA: TGTGCCACCAGCAGGGCGTCAGGGTCACTTGGCAATGAGCAGTTCTTC.

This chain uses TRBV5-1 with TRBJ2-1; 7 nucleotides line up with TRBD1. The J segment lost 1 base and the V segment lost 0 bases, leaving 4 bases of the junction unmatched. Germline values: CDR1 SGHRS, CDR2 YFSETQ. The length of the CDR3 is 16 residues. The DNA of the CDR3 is TGCGCCAGCAGCTTGGGAGGGGGCCAGTCCTACAATGAGCAGTTCTTC. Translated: CASSLGGGQSYNEQFF.

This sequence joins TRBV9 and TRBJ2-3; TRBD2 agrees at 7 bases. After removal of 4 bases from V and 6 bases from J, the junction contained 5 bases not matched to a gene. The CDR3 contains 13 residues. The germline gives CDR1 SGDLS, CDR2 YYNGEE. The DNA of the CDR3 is TGTGCCAGCAGCCGGGAGGTCTTGGATACGCAGTATTTT. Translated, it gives CASSREVLDTQYF.

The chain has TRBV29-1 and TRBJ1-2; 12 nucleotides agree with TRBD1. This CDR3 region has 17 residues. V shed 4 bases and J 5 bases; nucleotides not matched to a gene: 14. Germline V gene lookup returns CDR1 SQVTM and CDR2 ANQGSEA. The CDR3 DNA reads TGCAGCGTTGCCAAAGGGACAGGGGGCATAAATGGATATGGCTACACCTTC. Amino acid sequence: CSVAKGTGGINGYGYTF.

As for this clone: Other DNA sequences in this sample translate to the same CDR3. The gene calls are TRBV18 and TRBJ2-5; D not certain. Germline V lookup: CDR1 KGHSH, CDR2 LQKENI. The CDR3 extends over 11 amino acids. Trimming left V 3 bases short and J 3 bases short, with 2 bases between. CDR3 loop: CASSPKETQYF. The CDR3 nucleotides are TGTGCCAGCTCACCGAAAGAGACCCAGTACTTC.

The CDR3 region has the DNA TGTGCCTGGAGCCTCCCGGACAGGCTCGCCGCTCCCTACACCTTC. It is translated as CAWSLPDRLAAPYTF. V gene TRBV30 combines with J gene TRBJ1-2; 7 bases line up with TRBD1. V was clipped by 3 bases and J by 10 bases; unmatched bases: 17. This CDR3 is built from 15 residues. Germline CDR1 is GTSNPN and CDR2 is SVGIG (reference sequence). The entire variable domain, with the rest obtained from reference TRBV30 and TRBJ1-2, is as follows: SQTIHQWPATLVQPVGSPLSLECTVEGTSNPNLYWYRQAAGRGLQLLFYSVGIGQISSEVPQNLSASRPQDRQFILSSKKLLLSDSGFYLCAWSLPDRLAAPYTFGSGTRLTVV.

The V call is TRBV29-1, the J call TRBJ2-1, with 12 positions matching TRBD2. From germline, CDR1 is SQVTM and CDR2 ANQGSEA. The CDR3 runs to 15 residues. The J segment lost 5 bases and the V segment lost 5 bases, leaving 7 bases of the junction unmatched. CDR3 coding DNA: TGCAGCGTTCATACCGGACTAGCGGGGAACAATGAGCAGTTCTTC. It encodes CSVHTGLAGNNEQFF.

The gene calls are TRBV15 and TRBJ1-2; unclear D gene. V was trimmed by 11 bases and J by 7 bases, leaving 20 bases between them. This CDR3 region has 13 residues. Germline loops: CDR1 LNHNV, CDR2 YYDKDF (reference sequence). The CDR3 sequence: CAAAPEIAAGYTF. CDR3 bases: TGTGCCGCCGCTCCCGAAATAGCAGCTGGCTACACCTTC.

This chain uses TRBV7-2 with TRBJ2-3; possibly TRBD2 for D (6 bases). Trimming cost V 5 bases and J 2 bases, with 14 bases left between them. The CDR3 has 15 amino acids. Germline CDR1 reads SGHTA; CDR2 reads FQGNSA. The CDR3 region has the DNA TGTGCCAGCAGCCTAGGTAGCGGCTACACAGATACGCAGTATTTT. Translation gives CASSLGSGYTDTQYF.

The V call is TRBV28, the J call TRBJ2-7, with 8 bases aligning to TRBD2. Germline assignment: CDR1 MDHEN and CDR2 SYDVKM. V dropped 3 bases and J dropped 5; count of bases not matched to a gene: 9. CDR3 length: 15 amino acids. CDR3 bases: TGTGCCAGCAGTTTCGGGGGGGCGCAAGGGAACGAGCAGTACTTC. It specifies CASSFGGAQGNEQYF. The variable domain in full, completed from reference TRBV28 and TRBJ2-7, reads DVKVTQSSRYLVKRTGEKVFLECVQDMDHENMFWYRQDPGLGLRLIYFSYDVKMKEKGDIPEGYSVSREKKERFSLILESASTNQTSMYLCASSFGGAQGNEQYFGPGTRLTVT.